Following are 32 T cell receptor beta chains from one sample sequenced in a study of early stage breast cancer tumors (dated by TCRdb to about 2017). Receptors were amplified or captured by the immunoSEQ multiplex PCR assay. TCRdb's version of the immuneACCESS table is confined to in-frame rearrangements and falls short of the full clone set. An unresolved V gene accounts for under half of the shortfall where checked; the remainder is of unknown origin. In all, the sample holds over 40,000 clones, and around 80% of those were seen once. The ten largest clones represent 3% to 4% of the sample. The sequenced sample consisted of blood. All receptors derive from a person aged 35 to 50 with breast cancer.

In its sample, this clone was seen a few times. The chain recombines TRBV5-1 with TRBJ2-2; 10 bases fit TRBD1. Per germline, CDR1 SGHRS and CDR2 YFSETQ. The CDR3 spans 15 residues. J was trimmed by 3 bases and V by 6 bases; bases with no gene match: 5. CDR3 DNA: TGCGCCAGCACCCGACAGGGGGCGTACACCGGGGAGCTGTTTTTT. It specifies CASTRQGAYTGELFF.

This clone was observed a handful of times. The V call is TRBV6-5, the J call TRBJ2-2, with 9 bases lining up with TRBD2. Germline V gene lookup returns CDR1 MNHEY and CDR2 SVGAGI. With V trimmed by 4 bases and J by 2 bases, 5 bases remained unmatched. The CDR3 is 16 amino acids. The CDR3 is CASSFLAGYNTGELFF. CDR3 coding DNA: TGTGCCAGCAGTTTCCTAGCGGGGTATAACACCGGGGAGCTGTTTTTT.

V is TRBV29-1 and J is TRBJ1-2, with D tentatively TRBD1 (6 bases). The germline CDR1 and CDR2 sequences are SQVTM and ANQGSEA. This CDR3 has 11 residues. V lost 7 bases and J 8 bases, leaving 14 bases between the germline ends. CDR3 amino acids: CSGFKQGGYTF. CDR3 in DNA: TGCAGCGGTTTTAAACAGGGCGGCTACACCTTC.

This clone is a singleton in its sample. The chain links TRBV2 to TRBJ2-3; D call uncertain. The length of the CDR3 is 14 residues. V lost 6 bases and J 2 bases, leaving 12 bases between the germline ends. From germline, CDR1 is SNHLY and CDR2 FYNNEI. In DNA, the CDR3 is TGTGCCAGCAGAAAAGGACCGGACACAGATACGCAGTATTTT. Its translation is CASRKGPDTDTQYF. The variable domain in full, completed from reference TRBV2 and TRBJ2-3, reads EPEVTQTPSHQVTQMGQEVILRCVPISNHLYFYWYRQILGQKVEFLVSFYNNEISEKSEIFDDQFSVERPDGSNFTLKIRSTKLEDSAMYFCASRKGPDTDTQYFGPGTRLTVL.

This chain uses TRBV2 with TRBJ2-7; TRBD1 might be the D (5 bases). V was pared by 0 bases and J by 9 bases, with 12 bases between. This CDR3 has 13 amino acids. Germline V CDR1 and CDR2: SNHLY, FYNNEI. In nucleotides, the CDR3 is TGTGCCAGCAGTGAAGCGCAGGGTTTTGGGCAGTACTTC. It yields the protein CASSEAQGFGQYF.

J is TRBJ2-3 and V is TRBV5-6, with D possibly TRBD2 on 5 matching bases. Deletions cut 3 bases from V and 3 bases from J, with 14 bases between. The CDR3 spans 15 residues. Per germline, CDR1 SGHDT and CDR2 YYEEEE. CDR3 loop: CASSYPGSRTDTQYF. Written as DNA, the CDR3 is TGTGCCAGCAGCTACCCGGGGTCACGAACAGATACGCAGTATTTT.

The chain couples TRBV7-2 to TRBJ1-3, with 9 bases that match TRBD1. Germline CDR1 is SGHTA and CDR2 is FQGNSA. CDR3 size: 14 residues. J lost 4 bases, V lost 5 bases, and 3 bases had no gene match. The CDR3 reads CASSLTGGGNTIYF. Written as DNA, the CDR3 is TGTGCCAGCAGCCTGACAGGGGGGGGAAACACCATATATTTT.

The rearrangement joins TRBV4-2 to TRBJ1-3; TRBD1 might be the D (6 bases). The germline V gene encodes CDR1 LGHNA and CDR2 YNFKEQ. Trimming left V 1 base short and J 0 bases short, with 7 bases between. The length of the CDR3 is 15 residues. The CDR3 loop is CASSQGTVSGNTIYF. The CDR3, as DNA: TGTGCCAGCAGCCAAGGGACAGTCTCTGGAAACACCATATATTTT.

The V gene is TRBV7-9, the J gene TRBJ2-1; 7 nucleotides line up with TRBD2. Germline V lookup: CDR1 SEHNR, CDR2 FQNEAQ (reference sequence). The CDR3 is 14 amino acids. V gave up 3 bases and J gave up 7 bases; unmatched junction bases: 6. CDR3 DNA: TGTGCCAGCAGCTTGGGAGGGTTGAGGAATGAGCAGTTCTTC. Translation: CASSLGGLRNEQFF.

This chain connects TRBV5-1 to TRBJ1-4; D uncertain. The CDR3 is 14 residues long. V was cut by 4 bases and J by 0 bases, with 7 bases left in between. Germline CDR1 is SGHRS and CDR2 is YFSETQ. This CDR3 reads CASSARTTNEKLFF. The CDR3, as DNA: TGCGCCAGCAGCGCAAGGACAACTAATGAAAAACTGTTTTTT. The variable domain in full, with the rest retrieved from reference TRBV5-1 and TRBJ1-4, is KAGVTQTPRYLIKTRGQQVTLSCSPISGHRSVSWYQQTPGQGLQFLFEYFSETQRNKGNFPGRFSGRQFSNSRSEMNVSTLELGDSALYLCASSARTTNEKLFFGSGTQLSVL.

This rearrangement joins TRBV7-9 to TRBJ2-5; 15 bases are shared with TRBD2. Germline V CDR1 and CDR2: SEHNR, FQNEAQ (reference sequence). The CDR3 totals 17 residues. V was clipped by 4 bases and J by 5 bases; unmatched bases: 8. The CDR3 region is CASSYPGLAGGGETQYF. The CDR3 bases are TGTGCCAGCAGCTACCCGGGACTAGCGGGAGGCGGGGAGACCCAGTACTTC.

The chain couples TRBV11-2 to TRBJ2-3, with a tentative D call TRBD2 (8 bases). Germline V gene sequence: CDR1 SGHAT, CDR2 FQNNGV. The CDR3 is 15 residues long. V lost 3 bases, J lost 9 bases, and 19 bases lay in between. This chain's CDR3 is CASSFGTAPGGTQYF. In DNA form, the CDR3 reads TGTGCCAGCAGCTTCGGGACAGCCCCGGGAGGGACGCAGTATTTT. Full variable domain (rest looked up from reference TRBV11-2 and TRBJ2-3): EAGVAQSPRYKIIEKRQSVAFWCNPISGHATLYWYQQILGQGPKLLIQFQNNGVVDDSQLPKDRFSAERLKGVDSTLKIQPAKLEDSAVYLCASSFGTAPGGTQYFGPGTRLTVL.

The chain uses TRBV6-1 and TRBJ2-5; weak D call: TRBD1 (6 bases). The CDR3 is 16 amino acids. Germline V lookup: CDR1 MNHNS, CDR2 SASEGT. V lost 4 bases and J lost 1, with 16 bases in between. CDR3 nucleotide sequence: TGTGCCAGCAGTGCACGAAGACGACAGGTCCAAGAGACCCAGTACTTC. Translation gives CASSARRRQVQETQYF.

Worth noting for this clone: Distinct nucleotide sequences in the sample also encode this CDR3. The rearrangement joins TRBV5-1 to TRBJ2-7, with TRBD2 identical over 8 bases. From germline, CDR1 is SGHRS and CDR2 YFSETQ. Unmatched junction bases numbered 3, after V lost 2 bases and J lost 2 bases. The length of the CDR3 is 14 residues. CDR3 in DNA: TGCGCCAGCAGCTTAACTAGCGGCGCCTACGAGCAGTACTTC. Residues: CASSLTSGAYEQYF.

There are a few counts of this clone. V is TRBV10-1 and J is TRBJ1-1; D is uncertain. Germline CDR1 is WNHNN and CDR2 is SYGVQD (reference sequence). V was shortened by 3 bases and J by 3 bases, with 14 bases between the two germline ends. The CDR3 has 15 residues. CDR3 nucleotides: TGCGCCAGCAGTGAAGGATCAACCGGGGACACTGAAGCTTTCTTT. It encodes CASSEGSTGDTEAFF.

This clone has a handful of counts. The chain couples TRBV6-1 to TRBJ2-1; no firm D call. Deletions cut 5 bases from V and 3 bases from J, with 5 bases between. The CDR3 is 12 amino acids. Germline assignment: CDR1 MNHNS and CDR2 SASEGT. The CDR3 spells CASSPDYNEQFF. The DNA for the CDR3 is TGTGCCAGCAGTCCAGACTACAATGAGCAGTTCTTC.

This clone has a single count. The chain is built from TRBV9 and TRBJ1-3; no clear D gene. Germline CDR1 reads SGDLS; CDR2 reads YYNGEE. This CDR3 comprises 15 residues. With 0 bases removed from V and 0 bases from J, the gap between germline ends came to 7 bases. CDR3 loop: CASSVGGYSGNTIYF. For the CDR3, the DNA is TGTGCCAGCAGCGTAGGTGGCTACTCTGGAAACACCATATATTTT.

This sequence joins TRBV7-3 and TRBJ2-1; possibly TRBD2 for D (5 bases). The ends were cut back, 5 bases at V and 10 bases at J, with 15 bases in the middle. The germline CDR1 and CDR2 sequences are SGHTA and FQGTGA. The CDR3 runs to 13 residues. CDR3 sequence reads: CASSPTIRGEQFF. In nucleotides, the CDR3 is TGTGCCAGCAGCCCCACCATACGAGGGGAGCAGTTCTTC.

V and J are TRBV18 and TRBJ1-2; TRBD1 agrees at 10 bases. Per the germline V gene, CDR1 is KGHSH and CDR2 is LQKENI. The length of the CDR3 is 15 residues. V lost 6 bases to trimming and J lost 4 bases; unmatched junction nucleotides: 8. The CDR3 DNA follows: TGTGCCAGCTCGCCCACCGGGACAGGGGTCTATGGCTACACCTTC. This gives the protein CASSPTGTGVYGYTF.

CDR3 sequence reads: CSGGQGKETQYF. DNA of the CDR3: TGCAGCGGTGGACAGGGGAAAGAGACCCAGTACTTC. The chain links TRBV29-1 to TRBJ2-5, with TRBD1 matching 9 bases. V gave up 7 bases and J gave up 3 bases; unmatched junction bases: 3. The germline V gene encodes CDR1 SQVTM and CDR2 ANQGSEA. The CDR3 spans 12 residues.

V and J are TRBV7-2 and TRBJ2-1; 11 bases line up with TRBD2. Germline values: CDR1 SGHTA, CDR2 FQGNSA. The CDR3 length is 16 residues. V dropped 1 base and J dropped 9; count of bases not matched to a gene: 8. Written as DNA, the CDR3 is TGTGCCAGCAGCTTAGTAGCGGGAGGGTTAAATACTGAGCAGTTCTTC. It translates to CASSLVAGGLNTEQFF.

The chain links TRBV11-2 to TRBJ2-5; tentatively, D is TRBD1 (6 bases). V was cut by 5 bases and J by 7 bases, with 20 bases left in between. In germline, CDR1 is SGHAT, CDR2 FQNNGV. This CDR3 spans 15 amino acids. The CDR3 sequence: CASSPLGGEKGTQYF. CDR3 in DNA: TGTGCCAGCAGCCCATTAGGGGGAGAAAAGGGGACCCAGTACTTC.

The chain joins TRBV21-1 to TRBJ2-7; TRBD2, the D gene given by the table, was not confirmed from the DNA. TRBV21-1 is described as a pseudogene. The CDR3 runs 16 residues. The CDR3 DNA follows: TGTGCCAGCAGCAAAGACGCGGGAGGGAATCCGTACGAGCAGTACTTC. Translation: CASSKDAGGNPYEQYF.

The rearrangement joins TRBV28 to TRBJ2-6; D remains unclear. Per the germline V gene, CDR1 is MDHEN and CDR2 is SYDVKM. The V end lost 3 bases, the J end lost 0 bases, and 6 bases lay between the germline ends. CDR3 length equals 15 residues. The CDR3 DNA follows: TGTGCCAGCAGTTTGGGTTTCTCTGGGGCCAACGTCCTGACTTTC. It codes for CASSLGFSGANVLTF. Full variable domain (outside the CDR3, taken from reference TRBV28 and TRBJ2-6): DVKVTQSSRYLVKRTGEKVFLECVQDMDHENMFWYRQDPGLGLRLIYFSYDVKMKEKGDIPEGYSVSREKKERFSLILESASTNQTSMYLCASSLGFSGANVLTFGAGSRLTVL.

The gene calls are TRBV7-8 and TRBJ1-1; 9 bases are shared with TRBD1. The CDR3 has 16 residues. Germline CDR1 is SGHVS and CDR2 is FQNEAQ. V shed 5 bases and J 4 bases; nucleotides not matched to a gene: 11. For the CDR3, the DNA is TGTGCCAGCAGCCGGTCACAGGGGGCACTGTCCACTGAAGCTTTCTTT. Its protein product is CASSRSQGALSTEAFF.

V and J are TRBV5-1 and TRBJ1-4, with 7 positions matching TRBD1. Per germline, CDR1 SGHRS and CDR2 YFSETQ. V was clipped by 4 bases and J by 0 bases; unmatched bases: 6. The CDR3 consists of 16 residues. The CDR3 DNA reads as TGCGCCAGCAGCATAGGGACAGTTGCAACTAATGAAAAACTGTTTTTT. Encoded protein: CASSIGTVATNEKLFF.

In DNA form, the CDR3 reads TGTGCCAGCAGCTTGGATGGCGGGGGGGCCTACGAGCAGTACTTC. This codes for CASSLDGGGAYEQYF. V is TRBV5-4 and J is TRBJ2-7; TRBD2 matches at 9 bases. The CDR3 contains 15 residues. From germline, CDR1 is SGHNT and CDR2 YYREEE (reference sequence). V dropped 0 bases and J dropped 2; count of bases not matched to a gene: 3.

This clone was picked up a small number of times. The chain links TRBV27 to TRBJ1-1; D is uncertain. This CDR3 is built from 13 residues. The germline V gene encodes CDR1 MNHEY and CDR2 SMNVEV (reference sequence). V lost 8 bases and J 1 base, leaving 11 bases between the germline ends. CDR3 protein: CASLSAANTEAFF. The CDR3 nucleotides read TGTGCCAGCCTCAGCGCTGCGAACACTGAAGCTTTCTTT.

The rearrangement links TRBV28 to TRBJ2-7; 11 bases are shared with TRBD1. The CDR3 is 13 residues long. Trimming cost V 7 bases and J 7 bases; bases outside gene matches: 6. From germline, CDR1 is MDHEN and CDR2 SYDVKM. The CDR3 reads CASTSGQGGEQYF. Here the CDR3 DNA reads TGTGCCAGCACCTCGGGACAGGGGGGGGAGCAGTACTTC.

This clone was seen just once. This chain joins TRBV7-3 and TRBJ2-2, with TRBD1 matching over 7 bases. There are 16 residues in the CDR3. Per germline, CDR1 SGHTA and CDR2 FQGTGA. V lost 6 bases to trimming and J lost 0 bases; unmatched junction nucleotides: 7. CDR3 bases: TGTGCCAGCAGTCTTGGGACAGCGGCGAACACCGGGGAGCTGTTTTTT. Amino acid sequence: CASSLGTAANTGELFF.

This clone was counted between two and nine times. The chain employs TRBV2 and TRBJ1-5, with 7 bases lining up with TRBD1. This CDR3 region has 17 residues. Unmatched junction bases numbered 14, after V lost 8 bases and J lost 1 base. The germline V gene encodes CDR1 SNHLY and CDR2 FYNNEI. CDR3 nucleotide sequence: TGTGCCAGCGCCCCCCGGGACAGCTATTTAAGCAATCAGCCCCAGCATTTT. Its protein product is CASAPRDSYLSNQPQHF. Combining the CDR3 with reference TRBV2 and TRBJ1-5 gives the whole variable domain EPEVTQTPSHQVTQMGQEVILRCVPISNHLYFYWYRQILGQKVEFLVSFYNNEISEKSEIFDDQFSVERPDGSNFTLKIRSTKLEDSAMYFCASAPRDSYLSNQPQHFGDGTRLSIL.

The V and J genes are TRBV30 and TRBJ2-1; 10 bases are shared with TRBD1. This CDR3 has 16 amino acids. Germline CDR1 reads GTSNPN; CDR2 reads SVGIG (reference sequence). The V segment lost 1 base and the J segment 9 bases; nucleotides outside the gene matches: 12. The CDR3 is CAWSAAGTGDLGEQFF. The DNA of the CDR3 is TGTGCCTGGAGTGCCGCCGGGACAGGGGATCTGGGTGAGCAGTTCTTC.